Listed here is a single TCR beta chain. An end of the junction differs from the germline gene, which may be a read error. The data belong to a study of control samples from healthy donors and cancer patients. The assay was immunoSEQ multiplex PCR, and TCRdb's table has in-frame clones only and misses some. The repertoire holds roughly 120,000 clones, with around 89% as singletons. The sequence derives from a woman aged 60-70 years with lung cancer. Sequenced input: PBMCs.

The chain's CDR3 is CASSLTGGNHPQHF. For the CDR3, the DNA is TGTGCCAGCAGCCTTACGGGTGGCAATCATCCCCAGCATTTT. V and J are TRBV7-3 and TRBJ1-5; D is unresolved. Germline V gene lookup returns CDR1 SGHTA and CDR2 FQGTGA. This CDR3 is 14 amino acids long.